This record covers a single TCR beta chain. Sequenced by immunoSEQ multiplex PCR; TCRdb stores in-frame clones only, minus some. The repertoire consists of roughly 260,000 clones, with 85% to 95% occurring once and the leading ten covering under 2.5%. This sample is part of a study of blood T cell repertoires in COVID-19. Across the study: COVID-19 samples, acute and convalescent, were from the United States, Italy and Spain. The analysed material was cDNA or gDNA that came from T cells, B-cell-depleted T cells, or PBMCs.

Self-reported history from a screening survey and questionnaire set each donor's cohort. Each recovered donor of Cohort 3 presented with two negative PCRs, clearance, or symptom resolution. The germline V gene encodes CDR1 SQVTM and CDR2 ANQGSEA. This CDR3 region has 14 residues. V was pared by 3 bases and J by 3 bases, with 14 bases between. The rearrangement links TRBV29-1 to TRBJ1-1; D remains ambiguous. The sequenced material came from PBMCs or T cells enriched from blood (not recorded which). The sequence was collected from a woman between 18 and 30 years old who had recovered from COVID-19. The CDR3 nucleotides are TGCAGCGTTGATCTAGGACTTAGGCACACTGAAGCTTTCTTT. As protein: CSVDLGLRHTEAFF.